A selection of T cell receptor beta chains follows, all from one sample in a study of blood T cell repertoires in COVID-19. TCRdb keeps only in-frame clones here, not all; method: immunoSEQ multiplex PCR. The sample consists of tens of thousands of clones, around 82% of them appearing once. What was sequenced was peripheral blood. The receptors come from a human donor in a cohort sampled during active COVID-19. The CDR3 runs from the conserved cysteine through the conserved F or W. The D gene is left open where the match is weak. Clone size is not always given. Where it is, it says once, few, many or a class for expanded clones.

TGTGCCAGCAGCTTATCCAGACAGGGCCGGCGCACTGAAGCTTTCTTT CASSLSRQGRRTEAFF . TRBV11-2 TRBD1 TRBJ1-1
TGTGCCTGGAGCGGGACTAGCGGGGGTCCCTGGGACGAGCAGTACTTC CAWSGTSGGPWDEQYF . TRBV30 TRBD2 TRBJ2-7
TGTGCCAGCAGTGAAAACAGGGACGGTCAGCCCCAGCATTTT CASSENRDGQPQHF few TRBV25-1 . TRBJ1-5
TGTGCCAGCAGCTCCAGCCGGGACAGGGGGTTTTATCCTGAAAAACTGTTTTTT CASSSSRDRGFYPEKLFF . TRBV7-9 TRBD1 TRBJ1-4
TGTGCCAGCTCACCTTTGGGGGCGACTGGAAACACCATATATTTT CASSPLGATGNTIYF . TRBV18 . TRBJ1-3
TGTGCCAGAAGCAAGTTACACGGACGGGGAAATGAAAAACTGTTTTTT CARSKLHGRGNEKLFF . TRBV5-3 . TRBJ1-4
TGTGCCAGCAGTGAAGAGGATGACAGCGGGCTAGGAGGCTACACCTTC CASSEEDDSGLGGYTF many TRBV6-1 . TRBJ1-2
TGTGCCAGCAGTTCAGTAGGGCAGGGGGGCTACACCTTC CASSSVGQGGYTF once TRBV6-5 . TRBJ1-2
TGTGCCAGCAGTGAATTGGCGTGGGGGCCAACTAATGAAAAACTGTTTTTT CASSELAWGPTNEKLFF . TRBV2 . TRBJ1-4
TGTGCCAGCAGCGTCGACCTAGGAGGAAACACCATATATTTT CASSVDLGGNTIYF once TRBV9 . TRBJ1-3
TGTGCCAGCAGCTTAGACCCGGGACCCCAGCATTTT CASSLDPGPQHF once TRBV7-9 . TRBJ1-5
TGCGCCAGCAGCCGAGGGATCCCAGCGGGAGGGGACGAGCAGTACTTC CASSRGIPAGGDEQYF . TRBV5-1 TRBD2 TRBJ2-7
TGTGCCAGCAGTTTAGGGACACCCCGCAATGAGCAGTTCTTC CASSLGTPRNEQFF . TRBV27 . TRBJ2-1
TGTGCCAGCAGCTTAGGCTTCGTTGGACAGGGGAATTCACCCCTCCACTTT CASSLGFVGQGNSPLHF . TRBV7-2 TRBD1 TRBJ1-6
TGTGCCAGCAGCGCGGGGAGTAATCAGCCCCAGCATTTT CASSAGSNQPQHF once TRBV9 . TRBJ1-5